A single sample gave rise to the 22 T cell receptor beta chains below, sequenced in a study of immune evolution from preneoplasia to lung adenocarcinoma. The data were produced by immunoSEQ multiplex PCR, yet TCRdb's version contains in-frame clones alone and is incomplete. The table shows fewer than 12,000 clones, with 82% occurring only once. The sample was FFPE minimally invasive lung adenocarcinoma tissue. The receptors shown here come from a person between 65 and 79 years old with lung adenocarcinoma.

The J gene is TRBJ2-3, the V gene TRBV7-9, with D uncertain. The germline CDR1 and CDR2 sequences are SEHNR and FQNEAQ (reference sequence). This CDR3 is 13 amino acids long. V shed 1 base and J shed 2 bases, with 4 bases lying between them. The CDR3 DNA reads as TGTGCCAGCAGCTTAGGTACCACAGATACGCAGTATTTT. This codes for CASSLGTTDTQYF. Full variable domain (missing parts from reference TRBV7-9 and TRBJ2-3): DTGVSQNPRHKITKRGQNVTFRCDPISEHNRLYWYRQTLGQGPEFLTYFQNEAQLEKSRLLSDRFSAERPKGSFSTLEIQRTEQGDSAMYLCASSLGTTDTQYFGPGTRLTVL.

The J gene is TRBJ2-3, the V gene TRBV28; 7 nucleotides agree with TRBD1. CDR1 is MDHEN and CDR2 is SYDVKM in the germline V gene. There are 14 residues in the CDR3. Unmatched junction bases numbered 7, after V lost 4 bases and J lost 6 bases. The CDR3 DNA follows: TGTGCCAGCAGTTCTACAGGGGCAGGGGATACGCAGTATTTT. Translating it yields CASSSTGAGDTQYF.

The rearrangement links TRBV28 to TRBJ2-7, with TRBD2 matching over 10 bases. This CDR3 region has 15 residues. V dropped 4 bases and J dropped 4; count of bases not matched to a gene: 7. The germline V gene has CDR1 MDHEN and CDR2 SYDVKM. CDR3: CASSSPGLASYEQYF. The CDR3 DNA sequence: TGTGCCAGCAGTTCGCCGGGACTAGCGAGTTACGAGCAGTACTTC. Variable domain in full (rest from reference TRBV28 and TRBJ2-7): DVKVTQSSRYLVKRTGEKVFLECVQDMDHENMFWYRQDPGLGLRLIYFSYDVKMKEKGDIPEGYSVSREKKERFSLILESASTNQTSMYLCASSSPGLASYEQYFGPGTRLTVT.

The rearrangement joins TRBV5-4 to TRBJ2-5; no clear D. Trimming left V 1 base short and J 3 bases short, with 10 bases between. The CDR3 contains 14 residues. Germline V CDR1 and CDR2: SGHNT, YYREEE (reference sequence). CDR3 protein: CASSLRRIEETQYF. Written as DNA, the CDR3 is TGTGCCAGCAGCTTGAGGCGTATAGAAGAGACCCAGTACTTC.

V usage is TRBV7-6 and J usage is TRBJ2-7; the match to TRBD1 covers 10 bases. The CDR3 spans 13 residues. V lost 5 bases, J lost 5 bases, and 3 bases stayed unmatched. Germline values: CDR1 SGHVS, CDR2 FNYEAQ. In DNA, the CDR3 is TGTGCCAGCAGCCCCGGGACAGGGGACGAGCAGTACTTC. It specifies CASSPGTGDEQYF. The whole variable domain, remainder taken from reference TRBV7-6 and TRBJ2-7, is GAGVSQSPRYKVTKRGQDVALRCDPISGHVSLYWYRQALGQGPEFLTYFNYEAQQDKSGLPNDRFSAERPEGSISTLTIQRTEQRDSAMYRCASSPGTGDEQYFGPGTRLTVT.

The chain combines TRBV19 with TRBJ2-3, with D perhaps matching TRBD2 (6 bases). This CDR3 has 18 residues. CDR1 and CDR2 from the germline V gene are LNHDA and SQIVND (reference sequence). Trimming removed 3 bases at V and 2 bases at J, with 21 bases between. CDR3 nucleotides: TGTGCCAGTAGTATCGAGTATGGGACTTCAAGTTACACAGATACGCAGTATTTT. Its protein is CASSIEYGTSSYTDTQYF. Full variable domain (missing parts from reference TRBV19 and TRBJ2-3): DGGITQSPKYLFRKEGQNVTLSCEQNLNHDAMYWYRQDPGQGLRLIYYSQIVNDFQKGDIAEGYSVSREKKESFPLTVTSAQKNPTAFYLCASSIEYGTSSYTDTQYFGPGTRLTVL.

The rearrangement uses TRBV28 and TRBJ1-1, with D possibly being TRBD1 (5 bases). The V gene's germline CDR1 is MDHEN and CDR2 SYDVKM. The CDR3 sequence is 14 residues long. The V end was cut by 6 bases, the J end by 4 bases, with 15 bases between. CDR3 residues: CASRLPQGPTEAFF. The CDR3 DNA follows: TGTGCCAGCAGGCTCCCCCAGGGCCCCACTGAAGCTTTCTTT.

This clone was seen a single time. Because it lacks the conserved phenylalanine or tryptophan at the end, this CDR3 is likely a read error. This sequence joins TRBV7-8 and TRBJ2-7; 8 nucleotides agree with TRBD2. The CDR3 spans 17 residues. The germline CDR1 and CDR2 sequences are SGHVS and FQNEAQ. J gave up 3 bases and V 0 bases, and 10 bases lay outside the gene matches. The CDR3 reads CASSLAISRGAFYEQYS. The CDR3, as DNA: TGTGCCAGCAGCTTAGCGATCTCGCGGGGGGCTTTCTACGAGCAGTACTCC.

The chain is built from TRBV28 and TRBJ2-2; D not certain. The CDR3 loop spans 15 amino acids. V lost 7 bases, J lost 6 bases, and 18 bases lay in between. Germline loops: CDR1 MDHEN, CDR2 SYDVKM. The CDR3 reads CASTPNEARSGELFF. The DNA of the CDR3 is TGTGCCAGCACCCCAAACGAGGCCAGGTCCGGGGAGCTGTTTTTT.

V gene TRBV14 combines with J gene TRBJ2-5; tentatively, D is TRBD1 (6 bases). V was trimmed by 5 bases and J by 3 bases, leaving 16 bases between them. Germline V gives CDR1 SGHDN, CDR2 FVKESK. This CDR3 region has 15 residues. In nucleotides, the CDR3 is TGTGCCAGCAGCTCACAACAGGGTTTTGAAGAGACCCAGTACTTC. It is translated as CASSSQQGFEETQYF. The full variable domain, in which reference TRBV14 and TRBJ2-5 provide the parts outside the CDR3, is EAGVTQFPSHSVIEKGQTVTLRCDPISGHDNLYWYRRVMGKEIKFLLHFVKESKQDESGMPNNRFLAERTGGTYSTLKVQPAELEDSGVYFCASSSQQGFEETQYFGPGTRLLVL.

This clone was seen just once. As DNA, the CDR3 is TGTGCCAGCAGCCCTGGGGGCGTCTCAGATACGCAGTATTTT. Its protein product is CASSPGGVSDTQYF. This chain uses TRBV5-4 with TRBJ2-3, with D possibly TRBD1 on 6 matching bases. V lost 4 bases and J 4 bases, leaving 13 bases between the germline ends. In germline, CDR1 is SGHNT, CDR2 YYREEE (reference sequence). The CDR3 has 14 residues.

The J gene is TRBJ2-7, the V gene TRBV11-1, with 13 bases aligning to TRBD2. V shed 5 bases and J 6 bases; nucleotides not matched to a gene: 10. This CDR3 contains 16 residues. CDR1 is SGHAT and CDR2 is FQDESV in the germline V gene (reference sequence). Here the CDR3 DNA reads TGTGCCAGCAGCGTCACCGGGACTAGCGGGAAGGGCGAGCAGTACTTC. This translates into CASSVTGTSGKGEQYF.

This clone occurred once. The chain combines TRBV11-2 with TRBJ2-3; D perhaps matches TRBD2 (6 bases). The germline gives CDR1 SGHAT, CDR2 FQNNGV. The V and J ends lost 5 bases and 6 bases respectively, with 18 bases between them. The CDR3 totals 15 residues. The CDR3 DNA is TGTGCCAGCAGCCCAGCGGGCACAAACTGGGATACGCAGTATTTT. It encodes CASSPAGTNWDTQYF.

This rearrangement joins TRBV29-1 to TRBJ2-3; D possibly corresponds to TRBD2 (5 bases). This CDR3 comprises 12 residues. V was shortened by 6 bases and J by 0 bases, with 7 bases between the two germline ends. Germline-derived CDR1 and CDR2 are SQVTM and ANQGSEA. The DNA of the CDR3 is TGCAGCGTCGGGGATAGCACAGATACGCAGTATTTT. Translating it yields CSVGDSTDTQYF.

This chain uses TRBV7-6 with TRBJ1-2; 10 positions agree with TRBD1. Germline CDR1 is SGHVS and CDR2 is FNYEAQ. After removal of 5 bases from V and 5 bases from J, the junction contained 5 bases not matched to a gene. This CDR3 has 14 residues. The CDR3 region is CASSPDRGTYGYTF. Here the CDR3 DNA reads TGTGCCAGCAGCCCGGACAGGGGGACTTATGGCTACACCTTC.

This chain links TRBV7-3 with TRBJ2-7, with 12 bases matching TRBD2. The V gene's germline CDR1 is SGHTA and CDR2 FQGTGA. V was clipped by 5 bases and J by 3 bases; unmatched bases: 5. The length of the CDR3 is 15 residues. The CDR3 DNA sequence: TGTGCCAGCAGCCCGGGACTAGCGGGTATCTACGAGCAGTACTTC. Translated: CASSPGLAGIYEQYF.

The rearrangement uses TRBV28 and TRBJ1-2; no clear D gene. V lost 5 bases and J lost 4, with 11 bases in between. Germline CDR1 reads MDHEN; CDR2 reads SYDVKM. The CDR3 spans 13 residues. The CDR3 DNA reads as TGTGCCAGCAGTACTATGGACTTCTATGGCTACACCTTC. Its protein product is CASSTMDFYGYTF.

The chain employs TRBV14 and TRBJ2-3, with 7 nucleotides matching TRBD2. Germline V lookup: CDR1 SGHDN, CDR2 FVKESK. The CDR3 spans 14 residues. The junction had 6 bases not matched to a gene; V was cut back by 4 bases and J by 5 bases. The CDR3 reads CASSLREWGDTQYF. The CDR3 DNA sequence: TGTGCCAGCAGCCTGCGGGAGTGGGGAGATACGCAGTATTTT.

This clone was seen only a few times. The rearrangement joins TRBV11-3 to TRBJ2-5; D may correspond to TRBD1 or TRBD2 (6 bases each). This CDR3 region has 19 residues. Germline V gene sequence: CDR1 SGHNT, CDR2 YENEEA. Between the trimmed V and J ends, which lost 5 bases and 1 base, there was a span of 26 bases. The CDR3 here is CASSLRGAGGTPAQETQYF. The CDR3 DNA reads as TGTGCCAGCAGCCTTCGAGGAGCAGGCGGGACACCCGCCCAAGAGACCCAGTACTTC.

This clone was observed once. This chain connects TRBV28 to TRBJ2-5; no clear D. TRBJ2-7 matches the DNA end more closely, so the J call is doubtful. Germline V gene lookup returns CDR1 MDHEN and CDR2 SYDVKM. This CDR3 comprises 12 residues. The DNA of the CDR3 is TGTGCCAGCAGCGATACCGCGGACGAGCAGTACTTC. Protein sequence: CASSDTADEQYF.

The J gene is TRBJ2-7, the V gene TRBV14, with D unclear. The CDR3 length is 15 residues. Per germline, CDR1 SGHDN and CDR2 FVKESK. Trimming stripped 3 bases from V and 5 bases from J, with 17 bases between. The CDR3 is CASSHLTEGRDEQYF. The CDR3 bases are TGTGCCAGCAGCCATCTCACGGAAGGGCGCGACGAGCAGTACTTC.

The V gene is TRBV11-1, the J gene TRBJ2-1; D not certain. The CDR3 sequence is 15 residues long. Germline V gene data show CDR1 as SGHAT and CDR2 as FQDESV (reference sequence). The V and J ends lost 4 bases and 0 bases respectively, with 10 bases between them. The CDR3 reads CASSSDGISYNEQFF. CDR3 sequence (DNA): TGTGCCAGCAGCTCTGACGGAATCTCCTACAATGAGCAGTTCTTC. Full variable domain (outside the CDR3, taken from reference TRBV11-1 and TRBJ2-1): EAEVAQSPRYKITEKSQAVAFWCDPISGHATLYWYRQILGQGPELLVQFQDESVVDDSQLPKDRFSAERLKGVDSTLKIQPAELGDSAMYLCASSSDGISYNEQFFGPGTRLTVL.